The source of this T cell receptor (beta chain) is a study of cytomegalovirus exposure and HLA in healthy donors. J was trimmed by 3 bases and V by 4 bases; bases with no gene match: 3. CDR3 size: 15 residues. Germline CDR1 reads SGHAT; CDR2 reads FQNNGV. The study's findings and limits: Per a prior analysis, the majority of TCR beta V segments were productive roughly 87% or roughly 30% of the time.

As concerns this clone: Its antigen remains unidentified.

These donors, healthy bone marrow donors, were studied. The PCR used 60 Vbeta and 13 Jbeta primers. Profiled with immunoSEQ multiplex PCR; TCRdb holds only in-frame clones, not every one. The table records 100,000 or so clones, around 86% of them present only once. The receptor was derived from a man aged 30 to 39 in good health and CMV-seropositive. J is TRBJ2-3 and V is TRBV11-2; 11 bases line up with TRBD1. The sample taken for sequencing was PBMCs. CDR3 sequence (DNA): TGTGCCAGCAGCTCGGACAGGGGGCGGACAGATACGCAGTATTTT. Its translation is CASSSDRGRTDTQYF.